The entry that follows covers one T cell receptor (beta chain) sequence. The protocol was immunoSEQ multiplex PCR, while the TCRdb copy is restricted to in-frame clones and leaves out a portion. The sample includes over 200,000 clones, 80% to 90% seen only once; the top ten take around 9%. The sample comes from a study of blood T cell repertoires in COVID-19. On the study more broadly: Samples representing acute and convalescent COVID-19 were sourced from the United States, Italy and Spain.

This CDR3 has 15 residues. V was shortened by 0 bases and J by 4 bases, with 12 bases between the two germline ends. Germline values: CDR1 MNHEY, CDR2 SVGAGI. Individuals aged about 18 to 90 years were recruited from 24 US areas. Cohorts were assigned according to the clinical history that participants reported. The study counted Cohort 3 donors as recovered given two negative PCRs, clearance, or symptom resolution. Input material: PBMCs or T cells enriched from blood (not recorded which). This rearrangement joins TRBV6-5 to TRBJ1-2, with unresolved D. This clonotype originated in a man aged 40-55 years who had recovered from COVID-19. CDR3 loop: CASSYSKTGVYGYTF. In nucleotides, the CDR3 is TGTGCCAGCAGTTACTCGAAGACGGGAGTCTATGGCTACACCTTC.